The 2 T cell receptor beta chains below come from one sample, sequenced in a study of blood T cell repertoires in COVID-19. The method was immunoSEQ multiplex PCR; TCRdb's version includes in-frame clones alone and lacks a portion of them. The table records around 120,000 clones, approximately 82% of them present only once. The sequenced sample consisted of peripheral blood. All receptors come from a man in his sixties or seventies with active or convalescent COVID-19.

This clone was counted between two and nine times. The rearrangement joins TRBV28 to TRBJ2-7; 12 nucleotides agree with TRBD2. The V gene end was trimmed by 3 bases and the J gene end by 4 bases; junction bases not matched to a gene: 4. In germline, CDR1 is MDHEN, CDR2 SYDVKM. This CDR3 is built from 15 residues. The CDR3 loop reads CASSFQTSGRYEQYF. In DNA, the CDR3 is TGTGCCAGCAGTTTCCAGACTAGCGGGAGATACGAGCAGTACTTC. Drawing the rest from reference TRBV28 and TRBJ2-7, the complete variable domain is DVKVTQSSRYLVKRTGEKVFLECVQDMDHENMFWYRQDPGLGLRLIYFSYDVKMKEKGDIPEGYSVSREKKERFSLILESASTNQTSMYLCASSFQTSGRYEQYFGPGTRLTVT.

This chain connects TRBV7-9 to TRBJ1-1, with D uncertain. There are 12 residues in the CDR3. V dropped 1 base and J dropped 10 bases, with 10 bases sitting between them. Germline V gene data show CDR1 as SEHNR and CDR2 as FQNEAQ (reference sequence). CDR3 sequence (DNA): TGTGCCAGCAGCTTAGATTTGAAGAGAGCTTTCTTT. It encodes CASSLDLKRAFF.